The source of this TCR beta chain is a study of fetal regulatory T cell absence and autoimmunity. Study findings and constraints: In IPEX, the enrichment was taken to support antigen-driven autoimmunity before birth. Broadly similar TRB gene family usage was seen in pancreas and cord blood.

The CDR3 spans 14 residues. CDR1 and CDR2 (germline): SGHNT, YYREEE (reference sequence). The germline V and J ends were trimmed by 0 bases and 4 bases, with 9 bases remaining between them. Turning to this clone: Its cognate antigen is unknown.

This was a survey-level run. Some clones are missing from TCRdb's copy, which holds only in-frame ones; the method was immunoSEQ multiplex PCR. The sample holds more than 85,000 clones, about two thirds seen once. The sequence derives from a male donor with IPEX syndrome. Specimen: pancreas tissue. The rearrangement uses TRBV5-4 and TRBJ2-3; D possibly corresponds to TRBD2 (7 bases). The CDR3 is CASSLEGGPDTQYF. The CDR3 nucleotides are TGTGCCAGCAGCTTGGAGGGGGGGCCAGATACGCAGTATTTT.